Each of the 13 T cell receptor beta chains below was sequenced from the same sample in a study of T cell changes during pregnancy in multiple sclerosis. TCRdb keeps only in-frame clones here, not all; method: immunoSEQ multiplex PCR. The table has 45,000 to 55,000 clones, 85% to 95% seen once. This specimen was CD8+ T cells from peripheral blood mononuclear cells, taken before pregnancy. These TCRs come from a female donor with multiple sclerosis, enrolled in a pregnancy study.

The rearrangement joins TRBV7-9 to TRBJ2-1, with no clear D. The CDR3 runs to 13 residues. Per germline, CDR1 SEHNR and CDR2 FQNEAQ (reference sequence). V was pared by 1 base and J by 3 bases, with 4 bases between. This CDR3 reads CASSLDSYNEQFF. The CDR3 coding sequence is TGTGCCAGCAGCTTAGACAGCTACAATGAGCAGTTCTTC.

The gene calls are TRBV27 and TRBJ1-1, with 8 bases that match TRBD1. V trimming: 3 bases; J trimming: 2 bases; junction bases outside the gene matches: 2. The CDR3 consists of 14 residues. Germline CDR1 is MNHEY and CDR2 is SMNVEV (reference sequence). The CDR3 coding sequence is TGTGCCAGCAGTTTGGACAGGGCCAACACTGAAGCTTTCTTT. It is translated as CASSLDRANTEAFF.

The chain recombines TRBV7-9 with TRBJ2-7; TRBD1 matches 9 bases. V trimming: 0 bases; J trimming: 6 bases; junction bases outside the gene matches: 6. CDR1 is SEHNR, CDR2 FQNEAQ, per germline (reference sequence). The CDR3 extends over 15 amino acids. CDR3 amino acids: CASSLAWDREGEQYF. For the CDR3, the DNA is TGTGCCAGCAGCTTAGCATGGGACAGGGAGGGCGAGCAGTACTTC.

The V call is TRBV29-1, the J call TRBJ2-7, with D possibly TRBD1 on 5 matching bases. The CDR3 contains 14 residues. Germline V gene data show CDR1 as SQVTM and CDR2 as ANQGSEA. Trimming stripped 0 bases from V and 3 bases from J, with 12 bases between. For the CDR3, the DNA is TGCAGCGTTGAAGATAAAAGTCAGGGCTACGAGCAGTACTTC. It codes for CSVEDKSQGYEQYF.

The chain recombines TRBV28 with TRBJ1-3, with a weak D call TRBD1 (5 bases). V was clipped by 5 bases and J by 0 bases, with 17 bases between them. Germline-derived CDR1 and CDR2 are MDHEN and SYDVKM. The CDR3 has 17 amino acids. The CDR3 protein is CASSLPTGLSSGNTIYF. In DNA form, the CDR3 reads TGTGCCAGCAGTCTCCCTACGGGACTTAGCTCTGGAAACACCATATATTTT.

This chain uses TRBV4-3 with TRBJ2-5, with 11 positions matching TRBD1. The J call may be in error: the DNA end matches TRBJ2-7 better. The CDR3 covers 15 residues. Germline CDR1 reads LGHNA; CDR2 reads YSLEER. The CDR3 nucleotides are TGCGCCAGCAGCCTCGGGACAGGGGGCTCCTACGAGCAGTACTTC. This encodes CASSLGTGGSYEQYF.

This chain uses TRBV19 with TRBJ1-1, with D possibly matching TRBD1 (6 bases). Germline V gene data show CDR1 as LNHDA and CDR2 as SQIVND (reference sequence). This CDR3 is 13 amino acids long. V lost 5 bases to trimming and J lost 1 base, with 8 bases between them. The CDR3 DNA reads TGTGCCAGTAGTTTACAGGGGAACACTGAAGCTTTCTTT. This sequence encodes CASSLQGNTEAFF. The whole variable domain, filled in from reference TRBV19 and TRBJ1-1, reads DGGITQSPKYLFRKEGQNVTLSCEQNLNHDAMYWYRQDPGQGLRLIYYSQIVNDFQKGDIAEGYSVSREKKESFPLTVTSAQKNPTAFYLCASSLQGNTEAFFGQGTRLTVV.

J is TRBJ2-7 and V is TRBV5-1; 8 bases are a match to TRBD1. In germline, CDR1 is SGHRS, CDR2 YFSETQ. The junction had 6 bases not matched to a gene; V was cut back by 2 bases and J by 2 bases. The CDR3 runs to 15 residues. CDR3 amino acids: CASSFYVTGAYEQYF. The CDR3 bases are TGCGCCAGCAGCTTTTACGTGACAGGGGCCTACGAGCAGTACTTC.

The rearrangement uses TRBV7-9 and TRBJ2-7; no definite D call. The CDR3 has 13 residues. The germline V gene has CDR1 SEHNR and CDR2 FQNEAQ (reference sequence). The V end lost 2 bases, the J end lost 3 bases, and 8 bases lay between the germline ends. The CDR3 sequence: CASSLSGSYEQYF. DNA for the CDR3: TGTGCCAGCAGCTTATCGGGTAGCTACGAGCAGTACTTC. The full variable domain, with the rest looked up from reference TRBV7-9 and TRBJ2-7, is DTGVSQNPRHKITKRGQNVTFRCDPISEHNRLYWYRQTLGQGPEFLTYFQNEAQLEKSRLLSDRFSAERPKGSFSTLEIQRTEQGDSAMYLCASSLSGSYEQYFGPGTRLTVT.

J is TRBJ1-5 and V is TRBV5-1; D remains ambiguous. Germline V gene data show CDR1 as SGHRS and CDR2 as YFSETQ. This CDR3 comprises 13 residues. Trimming removed 1 base at V and 5 bases at J, with 7 bases between. CDR3 DNA: TGCGCCAGCAGCTTGCGTGGGCATCAGCCCCAGCATTTT. Amino acids: CASSLRGHQPQHF. The whole variable domain, filled in from reference TRBV5-1 and TRBJ1-5, reads KAGVTQTPRYLIKTRGQQVTLSCSPISGHRSVSWYQQTPGQGLQFLFEYFSETQRNKGNFPGRFSGRQFSNSRSEMNVSTLELGDSALYLCASSLRGHQPQHFGDGTRLSIL.

The V and J genes are TRBV30 and TRBJ2-1, with 12 bases identical to TRBD2. The CDR3 has 15 amino acids. Trimming at V came to 3 bases and at J to 7 bases, leaving 7 bases not matched to a gene. Germline V gene sequence: CDR1 GTSNPN, CDR2 SVGIG (reference sequence). The CDR3 loop is CAWSQGLAGGNEQFF. The CDR3 region has the DNA TGTGCCTGGAGCCAAGGGCTAGCGGGAGGGAATGAGCAGTTCTTC.

The table lists this clone with a count of one. V and J are TRBV7-9 and TRBJ2-7, with 8 bases fitting TRBD1. CDR3 size: 14 residues. Germline V gives CDR1 SEHNR, CDR2 FQNEAQ (reference sequence). The trim removed 5 bases at V and 3 bases at J, leaving 6 bases unmatched. The CDR3 sequence is CASSPADRVYEQYF. Here the CDR3 DNA reads TGTGCCAGCAGCCCCGCGGACAGGGTCTACGAGCAGTACTTC.

The chain is built from TRBV19 and TRBJ2-5; D not certain. Trimming left V 5 bases short and J 2 bases short, with 9 bases between. The CDR3 has 13 amino acids. CDR1 is LNHDA and CDR2 is SQIVND in the germline V gene (reference sequence). The CDR3 region has the DNA TGTGCCAGTAGTTTAGTTCTTCAAGAGACCCAGTACTTC. Translation: CASSLVLQETQYF.